This TCR beta chain was sequenced for a study of beta chain features in type 1 diabetes (dated by TCRdb to between 2018 and 2020). Study-level background: Patients and healthy donors did not differ in mean age, gender distribution, total cell number or subset yield. Across all samples, fewer than 130 million sorted cells were examined, and cell number per subset correlated strongly with RNA yield. The study compared TCRB repertoires of sorted circulating CD4+ T cell subsets between recently diagnosed type 1 diabetes patients and matched healthy donors. Regulatory and stem cell-like memory subsets were obtained from only 8 patients and about 8 healthy donors, while naive and central memory subsets were obtained from all 30 or so donors. Broader findings and caveats from the paper: Naive, central memory and regulatory TCRB repertoires appeared to be more alike among patients than among healthy donors. In all four CD4+ subsets, TCRB CDR3 length was moderately but significantly shorter in type 1 diabetes patients. Because cDNA was sequenced instead of genomic DNA, activated cells with high expression could be over-represented, although the groups did not differ in activation or CD3 levels. Only small numbers of individuals were included in the HLA sub-analyses, which left unresolved whether HLA type had any influence on TCRB rearrangement. PCR may preferentially amplify shorter templates, but because patient and control samples were amplified and corrected together, any resulting skew would affect both groups equally. At VDJ recombination sites, type 1 diabetes patients had fewer insertions and more deleted nucleotides, which implies abnormalities in thymic rearrangement.

CDR1 and CDR2 (SGHRS, YFSETQ) derive from the germline V gene. The CDR3 measures 14 amino acids from cysteine to phenylalanine. Here the CDR3 DNA is all that survives: 42 bases in frame from base 1. After removal of 2 bases from V and 2 bases from J, the junction retains 1 base not matched to a gene. A single peripheral blood draw of approximately 100 mL on average was collected from each donor into heparinised tubes. A BD FACSAria II and a panel including CD45RO, CCR7, CD25, CD127, CD95 and CD27 were used to sort naive, central memory, regulatory and stem cell-like memory CD4+ T cells. A purity above 95% was achieved for all sorted populations. PBMCs were isolated immediately by Lymphoprep density gradient centrifugation and stained directly without culture. To minimize batch effects, samples were stained and sorted in pairs, one healthy donor with one patient per experiment. This clone was seen repeatedly, ten times or more. Its antigen is still unknown. It has no much larger one-base neighbor in the sample; base qualities were not kept.

The entire amount of isolated RNA was reverse transcribed using the High Capacity cDNA Reverse Transcription Kit, so the sequenced TCRB transcripts were expressed ones. Deep immunoSEQ sequencing was applied to naive, central memory and regulatory T cell samples, giving an average of roughly 3.5 million total reads per sample. Sorted cells were lysed in RLT buffer, and RNA was extracted using DNase-treated RNeasy Micro or Mini kits according to cell number. To prevent cross-contamination, every cell subset was processed on its own, while patient and healthy donor samples were processed together. Using the immunoSEQ multiplex PCR, TCRB sequences were amplified from cDNA into 87-bp fragments spanning the CDR3 region. The amplicons were sequenced using the Illumina HiSeq platform. As for how the authors treated the data: PCR bias was corrected computationally using synthetic template baselines, and reads within Hamming distance 2 were collapsed, with unmergeable singletons discarded. Reads were aligned against IMGT so that V, D and J genes, CDR3 length and insertions or deletions at six rearrangement sites could be assigned. Within each subset, clonotype counts were normalized to the number of sorted cells before true diversity and Gini coefficients were calculated with the tcR R package. Repertoire sharing was quantified using the overlap coefficient calculated on TCRB nucleotide sequences. This is the immuneACCESS table as TCRdb keeps it, with only in-frame sequences that have V and J called. A part of the clones is gone; compared with another copy, unresolved V genes explain less than half, and the rest is unexplained. V and J calls plus clone size are reproduced from that table; the DNA served to infer D and trimming. Within this sample are approximately 150,000 clones, with over 7.5% of them counted one time only. In total, the top ten clones hold around 2.5% of the sample.

The sequence is built from TRBV5-1 and TRBJ2-7, with 10 bases matching TRBD2. Sequenced material: central memory CD4+ T cells from blood. The clonotype originates from a woman younger than 35 in good health. The DNA is as follows: TGCGCCAGCAGCTTCAGCGGGGGGGCCTACGAGCAGTACTTC. It translates as CASSFSGGAYEQYF.